In its sample, the clone carrying this TCR beta chain was seen many times. This CDR3 has 15 amino acids. V lost 7 bases and J 2 bases, leaving 15 bases between the germline ends. Germline V CDR1 and CDR2: SGHRS, YFSETQ. Amplification of the TCR beta CDR3 regions used RNA transcripts (as template). Scientists carried out first-round RT-PCR using HTBI primers and then a second-round multiplex PCR. Each CDR3 protein is one row after TCRdb ran MiXCR on the multiplex PCR reads. The top ten hold roughly 3% of the sample, which has around 600,000 distinct CDR3 sequences, 35% to 45% seen once. This sample is drawn from a study of Graves' ophthalmopathy and Graves' hyperthyroidism.

This receptor was taken from an adult man with Graves' ophthalmopathy. The chain uses TRBV5-1 and TRBJ2-2, with D perhaps matching TRBD2 (5 bases). The sample consisted of peripheral blood. CDR3 sequence: CASAWRTDNTGELFF. The CDR3 bases are TGCGCCAGCGCCTGGAGGACGGATAACACCGGGGAGCTGTTTTTT.